These 17 T cell receptor beta chains came from one sample sequenced in a study of neurological immune-mediated disorders. MiXCR was run by TCRdb on the 5' RACE reads, yielding one entry per CDR3 protein. The table includes under 85,000 distinct CDR3 sequences, 10% detected once. Sequences were obtained from PBMCs. These receptors were taken from a man aged 40-50 years in good health.

The sample holds many counts of this clonotype. The J gene is TRBJ2-5, the V gene TRBV6-5; D remains ambiguous. V was shortened by 5 bases and J by 2 bases, with 3 bases between the two germline ends. Germline V gene lookup returns CDR1 MNHEY and CDR2 SVGAGI. This CDR3 is 11 amino acids long. The CDR3 loop reads CASSQQETQYF. CDR3 bases: TGTGCCAGCAGTCAGCAAGAGACCCAGTACTTC.

This chain links TRBV5-1 with TRBJ1-2; 7 bases fit TRBD1. J was trimmed by 6 bases and V by 4 bases; bases with no gene match: 9. From germline, CDR1 is SGHRS and CDR2 YFSETQ. This CDR3 has 14 amino acids. The CDR3 sequence is CASSPWDSTNGYTF. Written as DNA, the CDR3 is TGCGCCAGCAGCCCTTGGGACAGTACAAATGGCTACACCTTC.

This clonotype was detected many times. V gene TRBV9 combines with J gene TRBJ1-5, with TRBD1 as a possible D gene (5 bases). The CDR3 consists of 16 residues. Germline lookup yields CDR1 SGDLS and CDR2 YYNGEE. Trimming shortened V by 4 bases and J by 0 bases, and 14 bases separated the two germline ends. The CDR3, as DNA: TGTGCCAGCAGCCAGGGAAGGCTCTATAGCAATCAGCCCCAGCATTTT. Amino acid sequence: CASSQGRLYSNQPQHF.

This clonotype occurred many times. The chain has TRBV6-1 and TRBJ1-2; D ambiguous. The CDR3 is made up of 15 amino acids. Trimming stripped 0 bases from V and 4 bases from J, with 12 bases between. The germline V gene has CDR1 MNHNS and CDR2 SASEGT. The CDR3 DNA reads TGTGCCAGCAGTGAAGCCCCCGGGGATGCCTATGGCTACACCTTC. Protein: CASSEAPGDAYGYTF.

This clonotype has ten or more counts. The V call is TRBV12-5, the J call TRBJ2-2; D is possibly TRBD1 (7 bases). Trimming shortened V by 6 bases and J by 3 bases, and 20 bases separated the two germline ends. The CDR3 runs 17 residues. Germline CDR1 LGHNT, CDR2 FRNRAP. CDR3 loop: CASGPGAGQRDTGELFF. In nucleotides, the CDR3 is TGTGCTAGTGGCCCCGGTGCGGGACAGAGAGACACCGGGGAGCTGTTTTTT.

This clonotype was counted ten times or more. V gene TRBV20-1 combines with J gene TRBJ2-1, with 10 bases that match TRBD2. CDR3 size: 17 residues. Germline CDR1 reads DFQATT; CDR2 reads SNEGSKA (reference sequence). Trimming at V came to 6 bases and at J to 10 bases, leaving 21 bases not matched to a gene. The CDR3 DNA sequence: TGCAGTGCCCCTATGGGCGTGGGAAGCGGGGGGGCCGGCGAGCAGTTCTTC. Translated: CSAPMGVGSGGAGEQFF.

This clonotype was seen at least ten times. V usage is TRBV27 and J usage is TRBJ2-3, with 8 bases identical to TRBD1. The germline V gene encodes CDR1 MNHEY and CDR2 SMNVEV (reference sequence). The V gene end was trimmed by 6 bases and the J gene end by 3 bases; junction bases not matched to a gene: 8. The CDR3 totals 15 residues. The CDR3 protein is CASSPTGDDTDTQYF. CDR3 bases: TGTGCCAGCAGCCCGACAGGGGATGATACAGATACGCAGTATTTT.

The table lists this clonotype with many counts. This chain joins TRBV29-1 and TRBJ1-1, with D possibly TRBD1 on 5 matching bases. The V gene lost 5 bases and the J gene lost 4 bases, with 14 bases spanning the gap. CDR3 length: 13 residues. Germline V gene data show CDR1 as SQVTM and CDR2 as ANQGSEA. CDR3 sequence reads: CSVHAGLSTEAFF. The CDR3 nucleotides are TGCAGCGTTCACGCAGGGTTAAGCACTGAAGCTTTCTTT.

This clonotype was found many times. The rearrangement uses TRBV27 and TRBJ2-7; D is ambiguous. There are 13 residues in the CDR3. Trimming pared 0 bases from V and 5 bases from J, leaving 8 bases between. Germline CDR1 reads MNHEY; CDR2 reads SMNVEV (reference sequence). CDR3 region: CASSLSAGNEQYF. The CDR3 DNA sequence: TGTGCCAGCAGTTTATCTGCTGGGAACGAGCAGTACTTC.

Comment on this clonotype: Since a much larger clone is just one base distant, this may be a read error. This chain joins TRBV10-3 and TRBJ1-2, with D unclear. The V gene lost 4 bases and the J gene lost 2 bases, with 17 bases spanning the gap. The CDR3 sequence is 16 residues long. Germline CDR1 and CDR2: ENHRY and SYGVKD. The CDR3 nucleotides read TGTGCCATCAGTGGGTTCAGGCTAATCCGAAACTATGGCTACACCTTC. It yields the protein CAISGFRLIRNYGYTF.

The rearrangement links TRBV12-3 or TRBV12-4 to TRBJ2-1, with 8 nucleotides matching TRBD2. The CDR3 is 14 residues long. V lost 4 bases and J lost 7; bases outside the gene matches: 6. CDR3 protein: CASSSGTRDNEQFF. CDR3 coding DNA: TGTGCCAGCAGTTCTGGGACTAGGGATAATGAGCAGTTCTTC.

As concerns this clonotype: The junction does not match germline at one end; this may be a read error. The chain has TRBV27 and TRBJ2-1, with a weak D call TRBD2 (6 bases). Germline V gene sequence: CDR1 MNHEY, CDR2 SMNVEV (reference sequence). The CDR3 is 13 amino acids. CDR3 nucleotides: TGTGTCAGCAGGAGGGGACGTTACAATGAGCAGTTCTTC. Its translation: CVSRRGRYNEQFF.

This clonotype was picked up many times. This rearrangement joins TRBV7-2 to TRBJ2-7; D ambiguous. Trimming shortened V by 1 base and J by 2 bases, and 12 bases separated the two germline ends. The germline CDR1 and CDR2 sequences are SGHTA and FQGNSA. The CDR3 extends over 15 amino acids. In DNA, the CDR3 is TGTGCCAGCAGCTTAGGATCCACCTCCACCTACGAGCAGTACTTC. Translated, it gives CASSLGSTSTYEQYF.

This clonotype was observed at least ten times. The rearrangement uses TRBV7-9 and TRBJ2-1, with 9 bases fitting TRBD1. CDR3 length: 15 residues. Looked up from germline, CDR1 is SEHNR and CDR2 is FQNEAQ (reference sequence). V trimming: 6 bases; J trimming: 5 bases; junction bases outside the gene matches: 8. For the CDR3, the DNA is TGTGCCAGCAGTGTAGGACAGGGGCTCGACAATGAGCAGTTCTTC. Translated, it gives CASSVGQGLDNEQFF.

This clonotype was detected ten times or more. The chain links TRBV20-1 to TRBJ2-7, with TRBD2 matching over 8 bases. This CDR3 has 13 residues. From germline, CDR1 is DFQATT and CDR2 SNEGSKA (reference sequence). J lost 2 bases, V lost 5 bases, and 5 bases had no gene match. The CDR3 here is CSAESGGTYEQYF. The CDR3 bases are TGCAGTGCTGAAAGCGGGGGAACCTACGAGCAGTACTTC.

This clonotype has ten or more counts. The J gene is TRBJ2-3, the V gene TRBV5-1; TRBD2 is a possible D gene (5 bases). Germline CDR1 and CDR2: SGHRS and YFSETQ. The CDR3 covers 13 residues. Trimming left V 3 bases short and J 2 bases short, with 7 bases between. The DNA of the CDR3 is TGCGCCAGCAGCTCGACTAACACAGATACGCAGTATTTT. Residues: CASSSTNTDTQYF.

This clonotype was recorded a few times. This chain uses TRBV5-1 with TRBJ2-1; D is uncertain. Germline assignment: CDR1 SGHRS and CDR2 YFSETQ. V shed 1 base and J shed 0 bases, with 8 bases lying between them. This CDR3 contains 15 residues. Here the CDR3 DNA reads TGCGCCAGCAGCTTGCTTCCCACCTCCTACAATGAGCAGTTCTTC. Translation gives CASSLLPTSYNEQFF.